The 23 T cell receptor beta chains below all came from one sample that was sequenced in a study of control samples from healthy donors and cancer patients. Some clones are missing from TCRdb's copy, which holds only in-frame ones; the method was immunoSEQ multiplex PCR. The table includes approximately 26,000 clones, under 95% detected once. The sequenced sample was PBMCs. All receptors derive from a man between 50 and 59 years old with lung cancer.

This sequence joins TRBV12-3 or TRBV12-4 and TRBJ1-4, with D maybe TRBD1 (6 bases). The CDR3 covers 12 residues. V lost 11 bases and J lost 3, with 10 bases in between. CDR3 coding DNA: TGTGCCTCGGAGGGGGCTAATGAAAAACTGTTTTTT. This gives the protein CASEGANEKLFF.

The chain is built from TRBV5-4 and TRBJ1-5; TRBD1 is a possible D gene (6 bases). This CDR3 is built from 13 residues. Germline values: CDR1 SGHNT, CDR2 YYREEE (reference sequence). The V gene lost 3 bases and the J gene lost 7 bases, with 11 bases spanning the gap. The CDR3 region is CASSSQGGQPQHF. CDR3 nucleotide sequence: TGTGCCAGCAGCTCACAGGGAGGGCAGCCCCAGCATTTT.

In DNA form, the CDR3 reads TGTGCCAGCAGCTTAGGTCCAGGGTCTAAGGAGACCCAGTACTTC. It is translated as CASSLGPGSKETQYF. The genes are TRBV7-2 and TRBJ2-5; D possibly corresponds to TRBD1 (5 bases). Per the germline V gene, CDR1 is SGHTA and CDR2 is FQGNSA. The CDR3 consists of 15 residues. Trimming took 1 base from V and 5 from J, leaving 14 bases between them.

The chain links TRBV2 to TRBJ2-7; TRBD1 is a possible D gene (5 bases). This CDR3 region has 12 residues. V was trimmed by 3 bases and J by 3 bases, leaving 6 bases between them. CDR1 and CDR2 (germline): SNHLY, FYNNEI. CDR3 coding DNA: TGTGCCAGCAGTGACGACAGCTACGAGCAGTACTTC. Translated, it gives CASSDDSYEQYF. The full variable domain, with the rest looked up from reference TRBV2 and TRBJ2-7, is EPEVTQTPSHQVTQMGQEVILRCVPISNHLYFYWYRQILGQKVEFLVSFYNNEISEKSEIFDDQFSVERPDGSNFTLKIRSTKLEDSAMYFCASSDDSYEQYFGPGTRLTVT.

The V gene is TRBV7-6, the J gene TRBJ2-7; D is possibly TRBD2 (5 bases). Trimming left V 3 bases short and J 4 bases short, with 19 bases between. CDR1 is SGHVS, CDR2 FNYEAQ, per germline. The CDR3 totals 16 residues. The CDR3 protein is CASSFYIGEMNYEQYF. CDR3 DNA sequence: TGTGCCAGCAGCTTTTATATCGGGGAAATGAATTACGAGCAGTACTTC. The variable domain in full, with the rest retrieved from reference TRBV7-6 and TRBJ2-7, is GAGVSQSPRYKVTKRGQDVALRCDPISGHVSLYWYRQALGQGPEFLTYFNYEAQQDKSGLPNDRFSAERPEGSISTLTIQRTEQRDSAMYRCASSFYIGEMNYEQYFGPGTRLTVT.

This rearrangement joins TRBV7-9 to TRBJ2-5; tentative D call: TRBD2 (7 bases). Germline values: CDR1 SEHNR, CDR2 FQNEAQ (reference sequence). Trimming cost V 1 base and J 1 base, with 16 bases left between them. CDR3 length equals 17 residues. CDR3: CASSLGAGGGLQETQYF. CDR3 in DNA: TGTGCCAGCAGCTTAGGGGCGGGCGGGGGCCTCCAAGAGACCCAGTACTTC.

The chain recombines TRBV7-3 with TRBJ2-1; D remains ambiguous. The CDR3 has 15 residues. Between the trimmed V and J ends, which lost 5 bases and 0 bases, there was a span of 11 bases. Germline V CDR1 and CDR2: SGHTA, FQGTGA. CDR3 sequence reads: CASSKDQSSYNEQFF. Here the CDR3 DNA reads TGTGCCAGCAGCAAGGATCAGAGCTCCTACAATGAGCAGTTCTTC. Full variable domain (remainder filled in from reference TRBV7-3 and TRBJ2-1): GAGVSQTPSNKVTEKGKYVELRCDPISGHTALYWYRQSLGQGPEFLIYFQGTGAADDSGLPNDRFFAVRPEGSVSTLKIQRTERGDSAVYLCASSKDQSSYNEQFFGPGTRLTVL.

The rearrangement joins TRBV14 to TRBJ2-7; unclear D gene. The length of the CDR3 is 15 residues. Per germline, CDR1 SGHDN and CDR2 FVKESK. V lost 3 bases and J lost 3, with 15 bases in between. The CDR3: CASSHVSDLHYEQYF. The CDR3 coding sequence is TGTGCCAGCAGCCATGTCTCAGATCTCCACTACGAGCAGTACTTC. Together with reference TRBV14 and TRBJ2-7, the CDR3 gives the full variable domain: EAGVTQFPSHSVIEKGQTVTLRCDPISGHDNLYWYRRVMGKEIKFLLHFVKESKQDESGMPNNRFLAERTGGTYSTLKVQPAELEDSGVYFCASSHVSDLHYEQYFGPGTRLTVT.

CDR3 in amino acids: CASSPTGTGFTGELFF. The CDR3 bases are TGTGCCAGCAGCCCCACCGGGACAGGGTTCACCGGGGAGCTGTTTTTT. This sequence joins TRBV9 and TRBJ2-2; 9 positions agree with TRBD1. Per germline, CDR1 SGDLS and CDR2 YYNGEE. V trimming: 4 bases; J trimming: 4 bases; junction bases outside the gene matches: 8. The CDR3 is 16 amino acids.

V usage is TRBV9 and J usage is TRBJ2-3, with 11 bases identical to TRBD2. The CDR3 contains 15 residues. V was clipped by 4 bases and J by 4 bases; unmatched bases: 5. CDR1 is SGDLS and CDR2 is YYNGEE in the germline V gene. CDR3 nucleotides: TGTGCCAGCAGCCGTATTAGCGGGGGGGCAGATACGCAGTATTTT. Translation gives CASSRISGGADTQYF.

This clone was detected only a few times. The chain combines TRBV2 with TRBJ2-2; maybe TRBD1 (6 bases). The CDR3 runs 15 residues. Trimming took 8 bases from V and 4 from J, leaving 17 bases between them. The germline CDR1 and CDR2 sequences are SNHLY and FYNNEI. CDR3 residues: CASLYRVSSTGELFF. CDR3 nucleotides: TGTGCCAGCCTTTACAGGGTCTCTAGCACCGGGGAGCTGTTTTTT.

CDR3 sequence reads: CASSQDFLTNTGELFF. Here the CDR3 DNA reads TGTGCCAGCAGCCAAGATTTTCTGACGAACACCGGGGAGCTGTTTTTT. The chain combines TRBV3-1 (or the pseudogene TRBV3-2) with TRBJ2-2, with no clear D. V dropped 0 bases and J dropped 0 bases, with 8 bases sitting between them. Germline CDR1 and CDR2: LGHDT and YNNKEL (reference sequence). This CDR3 spans 16 amino acids.

The chain recombines TRBV28 with TRBJ1-1; D is possibly TRBD1 (5 bases). The CDR3 is 13 residues long. Trimming left V 1 base short and J 7 bases short, with 10 bases between. Germline V gene lookup returns CDR1 MDHEN and CDR2 SYDVKM. The CDR3 is CASSLLGALEAFF. Written as DNA, the CDR3 is TGTGCCAGCAGTTTATTAGGGGCTCTTGAAGCTTTCTTT.

CDR3 coding DNA: TGTGCCAGCAGCCCGGGACAGCGCCCTTCTGGGGCCAACGTCCTGACTTTC. This gives the protein CASSPGQRPSGANVLTF. The chain is built from TRBV5-8 and TRBJ2-6, with 7 bases matching TRBD1. Per the germline V gene, CDR1 is SGHTS and CDR2 is YDEGEE. V trimming: 4 bases; J trimming: 1 base; junction bases outside the gene matches: 8. The CDR3 contains 17 residues.

J is TRBJ2-5 and V is TRBV7-2; D is perhaps TRBD1 (5 bases). Per germline, CDR1 SGHTA and CDR2 FQGNSA. V lost 5 bases and J 5 bases, leaving 15 bases between the germline ends. There are 14 residues in the CDR3. CDR3 in amino acids: CASSMQGLVETQYF. In DNA, the CDR3 is TGTGCCAGCAGCATGCAGGGATTGGTGGAGACCCAGTACTTC.

This chain uses TRBV5-1 with TRBJ2-3; TRBD1 agrees at 7 bases. CDR3 length: 15 amino acids. J gave up 0 bases and V 4 bases, and 5 bases lay outside the gene matches. The V gene's germline CDR1 is SGHRS and CDR2 YFSETQ. CDR3 residues: CASSLTGPSTDTQYF. The CDR3 nucleotides are TGCGCCAGCAGCCTGACAGGGCCTAGCACAGATACGCAGTATTTT. Looking up the rest from reference TRBV5-1 and TRBJ2-3 gives the full variable domain: KAGVTQTPRYLIKTRGQQVTLSCSPISGHRSVSWYQQTPGQGLQFLFEYFSETQRNKGNFPGRFSGRQFSNSRSEMNVSTLELGDSALYLCASSLTGPSTDTQYFGPGTRLTVL.

The chain links TRBV19 to TRBJ2-2, with a possible D match to TRBD2 (5 bases). The length of the CDR3 is 15 residues. Trimming stripped 5 bases from V and 6 bases from J, with 16 bases between. Germline CDR1 is LNHDA and CDR2 is SQIVND (reference sequence). The CDR3 DNA reads TGTGCCAGTAGTGAGGCTTCGGGGTTTGCCGGGGAGCTGTTTTTT. Translation: CASSEASGFAGELFF.

This clone appeared a single time. This chain joins TRBV3-1 (or the pseudogene TRBV3-2) and TRBJ2-7; no clear D gene. Germline V lookup: CDR1 LGHDT, CDR2 YNNKEL (reference sequence). V lost 1 base to trimming and J lost 7 bases, with 5 bases between them. This CDR3 has 11 amino acids. The CDR3 DNA follows: TGTGCCAGCAGCCAAGGTGGAGAGCAGTACTTC. It codes for CASSQGGEQYF.

This clone was seen only once. This chain uses TRBV7-2 with TRBJ2-1; D not resolved. V lost 6 bases, J lost 0 bases, and 9 bases lay in between. The CDR3 length is 14 residues. From germline, CDR1 is SGHTA and CDR2 FQGNSA. In DNA, the CDR3 is TGTGCCAGCAGTTCGACCAGCTCCTACAATGAGCAGTTCTTC. Residues: CASSSTSSYNEQFF.

This chain links TRBV5-1 with TRBJ1-1; 8 nucleotides align to TRBD1. CDR1 is SGHRS and CDR2 is YFSETQ in the germline V gene. The CDR3 consists of 14 residues. J lost 1 base, V lost 3 bases, and 2 bases had no gene match. CDR3 in DNA: TGCGCCAGCAGCTATGACAGGGGGAACACTGAAGCTTTCTTT. Translating gives CASSYDRGNTEAFF.

This chain links TRBV14 with TRBJ1-1; D gene unclear. V was shortened by 0 bases and J by 1 base, with 6 bases between the two germline ends. The CDR3 runs to 14 residues. The V gene's germline CDR1 is SGHDN and CDR2 FVKESK. The CDR3 nucleotides read TGTGCCAGCAGCCAAGATGCGGGGAACACTGAAGCTTTCTTT. It is translated as CASSQDAGNTEAFF.

The rearrangement uses TRBV7-3 and TRBJ1-5; maybe TRBD1 (6 bases). V lost 5 bases and J 4 bases, leaving 9 bases between the germline ends. Germline CDR1 reads SGHTA; CDR2 reads FQGTGA. CDR3 size: 13 residues. The CDR3 region is CASSEQGNQPQHF. CDR3 DNA sequence: TGTGCCAGCAGCGAACAGGGAAATCAGCCCCAGCATTTT.

By its share, this clone is medium-sized (0.01 to 0.1%). The chain is built from TRBV6-6 and TRBJ2-3; D is perhaps TRBD1 (6 bases). Deletions cut 2 bases from V and 4 bases from J, with 10 bases between. The germline V gene encodes CDR1 MNHNY and CDR2 SVGAGI (reference sequence). The CDR3 is made up of 14 amino acids. The CDR3 sequence is CASSYAGVPDTQYF. CDR3 nucleotide sequence: TGTGCCAGCAGTTACGCAGGGGTGCCAGATACGCAGTATTTT.